This T cell receptor beta chain stems from a study of blood T cells in healthy people across ages (dated by TCRdb to between 2014 and 2017). Regarding the complete study: In model experiments, template switching captured roughly one uniquely barcoded TCR beta cDNA molecule for every two T cells. The donors were divided into four age groups: young (average approximately 15 years), middle-aged (over 35), aged (about 56) and long-lived (nearly 85). Two additional independent replicas of 1 million unique cDNA reads from the same blood draw were analyzed for two donors (one aged 18 to 30 and one aged 80 or older). Using deep sequencing normalized with unique cDNA molecular identifiers, the study measured how TCR beta repertoire diversity changes with age.

The investigation overall reported the following: Observed TCR beta diversity per million T cells fell roughly linearly with age, and a significant reduction was already apparent by age about 36. Because profiling used bulk unsorted PBMCs, naive and antigen-experienced compartments could not be compared conclusively. The CMV infection status of donors was not known, potentially confounding age-related changes in expanded clonotypes. Total diversity estimates from one million sequenced T cells were considered lower bounds and underestimates. Observed TCR beta diversity correlated strongly with the percentage of naive T cells measured by flow cytometry. Compared with the aged group, more naive CD4+ T cells, fewer expanded clones and increased TCR diversity were shown by the long-lived group, suggesting age selection.

The library relied on 5' RACE. Data came from an Illumina HiSeq 2500. A second PCR of about 6 to 11 cycles was performed with a sample-barcoded 5' primer and a J-beta primer mix. A unique molecular identifier was introduced onto each TCR beta cDNA molecule by a template-switch 5' adaptor carrying 12 random nucleotides. Each sample yielded at least 2.5 million CDR3-containing paired-end reads. First-strand cDNA was synthesized from all RNA with the Mint cDNA synthesis kit, primed by a TRBC-specific oligonucleotide. All cDNA was treated with uracil-DNA glycosylase and then went through a first 18-cycle PCR with the universal primers M1SS and BC2_uni_R. The authors processed their data as follows. For normalization, 1 million high-quality reads were randomly selected from each sample, with every read carrying a distinct molecular identifier. Instead of being binned into consensus sequences, reads that shared molecular identifiers were thrown out. MiTCR, with a Q25 quality threshold and the strictest error-elimination algorithm, was used for CDR3 identification, clonotype clustering and error correction. A nonparametric unseen species model with Euler transformation was used to estimate a lower bound on total TCR beta diversity. TCRdb reworked the public reads: Q25 trimming with fastp, MiXCR clone assembly, productive beta chains retained. Every CDR3 protein is listed once, alongside the most common genes and DNA of its rows. The V and J calls shown here were made by TCRdb, not taken from the authors' results. This sample has around 700,000 distinct CDR3 sequences in its table, and roughly 25% of those were observed once. The ten largest clonotypes hold under 9.5% of the sample.

The CDR3 starts with the cysteine, ends with the phenylalanine, and has 17 residues. Left in the record is the CDR3 DNA by itself, 51 bases read in frame from the first base. V is cut back by 1 base and J by 4 bases, with 4 bases in the junction unmatched. CDR1 and CDR2 (SGHVS, FQNEAQ) derive from the germline V gene. The roughly 39 donors, aged 6 to 90 years, were systemically healthy Caucasian individuals from Russia. Each donor gave 9 to 10 milliliters of peripheral blood, collected into EDTA-treated Vacutainer tubes. Ficoll-Paque density-gradient centrifugation was used to isolate PBMCs, with at least 7 million per sample. Total RNA was extracted from PBMCs with Trizol reagent, with at least 5.5 micrograms obtained per sample. The percentages of naive CD45RAhigh/CD27high T cells were determined by flow cytometry on a PBMC aliquot from every donor. This clonotype occurred a few times. Its recognized antigen is unknown. Qualities for individual bases were not recorded, and no much larger clone is one base off.

Another study also made use of these data, one on T cells of mothers and their children. The second publication reports: Nine systemically healthy Caucasian individuals served as donors, namely three mothers together with their six children. cDNA synthesis consumed the entire amount of extracted RNA, loaded at about 1.5 ug RNA in each 15 ul reaction. In the second PCR, sample barcodes and 2-4 random nucleotides were introduced via the M1S primer. Over 9.5 million TCR beta CDR3 reads were obtained for each mother, and some 3.1 million reads were obtained for each child. TCR recombination output is similarly shaped by thymic selection in related and unrelated pairs, with a minor effect exerted by inherited differences. Normalized repertoire overlap was always slightly but never significantly higher in related than unrelated mother-child pairs. No persistent microchimeric T cell clones were detected, at a sensitivity of roughly 100 clones per million clonotypes. To look for features that set related mother-child pairs apart from unrelated individuals, the researchers ran deep NGS to compare the TCR beta repertoires of mothers and children. On average, the children were approximately 11 +/- 4 years old, while the mothers were approximately 41 +/- 4 years old. After adapter ligation was performed with NEBNext reagents, the libraries were sequenced on an Illumina HiSeq 2000 with 100+100 nt paired-end reads. Mother and child libraries were prepared a month apart and sequenced in separate runs to prevent cross-contamination. For each donor, between roughly 500,000 and 2,100,000 distinct TCR beta clonotypes were identified. Naive TCR beta clonotypes were estimated from low-frequency clonotypes matched to each donor's FACS-determined naive share, without sorting.

The sample consisted of blood. This sequence uses TRBV7-8 and TRBJ2-2, and 12 bases in between align with TRBD2. This receptor was obtained from a boy younger than 18 in good health. The nucleotide sequence is given as TGTGCCAGCAGCTTAGGGACTAGCGGGGTTGGCACCGGGGAGCTGTTTTTT. It translates to CASSLGTSGVGTGELFF.